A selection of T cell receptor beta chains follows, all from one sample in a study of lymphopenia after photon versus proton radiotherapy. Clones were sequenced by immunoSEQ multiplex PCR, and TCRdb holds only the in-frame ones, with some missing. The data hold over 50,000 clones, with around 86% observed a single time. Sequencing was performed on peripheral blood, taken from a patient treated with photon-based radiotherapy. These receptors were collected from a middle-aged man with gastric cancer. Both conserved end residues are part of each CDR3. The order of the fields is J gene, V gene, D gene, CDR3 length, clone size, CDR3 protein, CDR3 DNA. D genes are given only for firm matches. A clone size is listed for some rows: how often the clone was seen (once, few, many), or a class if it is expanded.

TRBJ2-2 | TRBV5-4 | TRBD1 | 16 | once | CASSLQQGRYTGELFF | TGTGCCAGCAGCTTGCAACAGGGGCGTTACACCGGGGAGCTGTTTTTT
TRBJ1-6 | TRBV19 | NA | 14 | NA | CASSMSGYNSPLHF | TGTGCCAGTAGTATGTCGGGGTATAATTCACCCCTCCACTTT
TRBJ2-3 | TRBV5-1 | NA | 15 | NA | CASSLESPSADTQYF | TGCGCCAGCAGCTTAGAGTCACCTTCAGCAGATACGCAGTATTTT
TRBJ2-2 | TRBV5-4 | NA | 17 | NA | CASSLGGSASVTGELFF | TGTGCCAGCAGCTTGGGGGGTAGCGCGTCTGTCACCGGGGAGCTGTTTTTT
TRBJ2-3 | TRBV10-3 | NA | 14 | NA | CAISEGTWGDTQYF | TGTGCCATCAGTGAGGGGACGTGGGGAGATACGCAGTATTTT
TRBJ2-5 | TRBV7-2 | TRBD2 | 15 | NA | CASSLFSGGQETQYF | TGTGCCAGCAGCTTATTTAGCGGGGGTCAAGAGACCCAGTACTTC
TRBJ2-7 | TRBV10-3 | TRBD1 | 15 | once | CAISEPNRGQDEQYF | TGTGCCATCAGTGAGCCGAACAGGGGGCAGGACGAGCAGTACTTC
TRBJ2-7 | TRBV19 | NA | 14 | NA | CASSIGDASYEQYF | TGTGCCAGTAGTATAGGGGACGCCAGCTACGAGCAGTACTTC
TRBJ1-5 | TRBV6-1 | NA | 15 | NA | CASSVTDVSNQPQHF | TGTGCCAGCAGTGTGACAGACGTTAGCAATCAGCCCCAGCATTTT
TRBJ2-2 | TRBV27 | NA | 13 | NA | CASSLGYTGELFF | TGTGCCAGCAGTTTAGGGTACACCGGGGAGCTGTTTTTT
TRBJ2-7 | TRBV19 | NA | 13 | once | CASSRRQASEQYF | TGTGCCAGTAGTAGAAGACAGGCCTCCGAGCAGTACTTC
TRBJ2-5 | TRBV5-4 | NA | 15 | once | CASSWGPGPGETQYF | TGTGCCAGCAGCTGGGGACCCGGGCCGGGAGAGACCCAGTACTTC
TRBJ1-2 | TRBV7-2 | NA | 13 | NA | CASSSPANYGYTF | TGTGCCAGCAGCTCCCCGGCTAACTATGGCTACACCTTC
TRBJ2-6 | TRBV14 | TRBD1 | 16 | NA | CASSLDRGNGANVLTF | TGTGCCAGCAGCTTGGACAGGGGGAATGGGGCCAACGTCCTGACTTTC
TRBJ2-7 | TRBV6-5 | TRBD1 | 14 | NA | CASWPTGGSYEQYF | TGTGCCAGCTGGCCGACAGGGGGGTCCTACGAGCAGTACTTC
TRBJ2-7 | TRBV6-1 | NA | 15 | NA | CASSNQGEGSYEQYF | TGTGCCAGCAGTAACCAGGGGGAGGGCTCCTACGAGCAGTACTTC
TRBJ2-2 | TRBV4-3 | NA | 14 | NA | CASSQQGGTGELFF | TGCGCCAGCAGCCAACAGGGTGGCACCGGGGAGCTGTTTTTT
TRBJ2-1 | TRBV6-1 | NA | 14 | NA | CASYSSGSYNEQFF | TGTGCCAGCTATAGTAGCGGCTCCTACAATGAGCAGTTCTTC
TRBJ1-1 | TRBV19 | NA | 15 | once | CASSIQGSRNTEAFF | TGTGCCAGTAGTATTCAGGGTTCAAGGAACACTGAAGCTTTCTTT
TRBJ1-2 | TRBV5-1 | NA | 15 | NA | CASSLDGEGLRGYTF | TGCGCCAGCAGCTTGGACGGGGAAGGGTTACGCGGCTACACCTTC
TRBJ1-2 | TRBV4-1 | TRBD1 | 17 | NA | CASSQDLGGTGAMSYTF | TGCGCCAGCAGCCAAGATTTGGGGGGGACAGGGGCTATGAGCTACACCTTC
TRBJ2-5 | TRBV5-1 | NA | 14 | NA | CASSLIGGTETQYF | TGCGCCAGCAGCTTGATAGGCGGGACGGAGACCCAGTACTTC
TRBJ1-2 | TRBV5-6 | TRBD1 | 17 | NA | CASSVGTGGRFDYGYTF | TGTGCCAGCAGCGTCGGGACAGGGGGACGATTTGACTATGGCTACACCTTC
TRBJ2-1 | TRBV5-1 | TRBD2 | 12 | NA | CASGAGVNEQFF | TGCGCCAGCGGAGCGGGGGTCAATGAGCAGTTCTTC
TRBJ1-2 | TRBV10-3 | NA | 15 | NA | CAISGPRSKNYGYTF | TGTGCCATCAGTGGTCCCAGATCCAAGAACTATGGCTACACCTTC
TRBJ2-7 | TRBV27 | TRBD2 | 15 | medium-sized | CASSLSGGAGGEQYF | TGTGCCAGCAGTTTATCGGGAGGGGCGGGGGGCGAGCAGTACTTC
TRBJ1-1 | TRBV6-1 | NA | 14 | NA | CASSEWLLNTEAFF | TGTGCCAGCAGTGAGTGGCTTCTGAACACTGAAGCTTTCTTT
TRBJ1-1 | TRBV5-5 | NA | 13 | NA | CASSLLGSTEAFF | TGTGCCAGCAGCTTGCTGGGAAGCACTGAAGCTTTCTTT